The clone carrying this T cell receptor (beta chain) was recorded many times. Its target is not known. This CDR3 is 13 amino acids long. Germline V gene data show CDR1 as MNHNS and CDR2 as SASEGT. J gave up 1 base and V 6 bases, and 1 base lay outside the gene matches. This record belongs to a study of T cells after yellow fever vaccination. The study's findings and limits: Booster sampling recovered most clones from primary vaccination (under 97% CD4, over 75% CD8). The presence of abundant clonotypes contaminating from the bulk population was possible in FACS-sorted repertoires.

For TCR, cDNA came from 5'RACE template switching, which added a universal primer site and UMIs. Using its own MiXCR run on the 5' RACE reads, TCRdb lists one record per CDR3 protein. The repertoire holds roughly 330,000 distinct CDR3 sequences, with around 7% as singletons. This sequence joins TRBV6-1 and TRBJ2-3; 7 bases are a match to TRBD2. The starting material was PBMCs, obtained roughly 47 days after the first yellow fever vaccination. This receptor was obtained from a man younger than 30 who received the YFV17D yellow fever vaccine. CDR3 DNA sequence: TGTGCCAGCAGCGCGGGGGGCACAGATACGCAGTATTTT. Amino acid sequence: CASSAGGTDTQYF.